This T cell receptor beta chain derives from a study of blood T cell repertoires in COVID-19. On the study more broadly: Samples taken during acute and convalescent COVID-19 were collected in the United States, Italy and Spain. Sources were T cells, B-cell-depleted T cells, or PBMCs; the material itself was cDNA or gDNA.

CDR3 length equals 17 residues. V was clipped by 0 bases and J by 6 bases, with 18 bases between them. From germline, CDR1 is MRHNA and CDR2 SNTAGT. In the original workflow: By means of reference gene primer amplification, nucleated cell counts were estimated. Produced via immunoSEQ multiplex PCR; TCRdb's table is partial and in-frame only. The V and J calls and clone size are taken from that table; D and trimming were inferred from the DNA. In the table there are 200,000 to 250,000 clones, around 87% of which are singletons. The gene calls are TRBV6-4 and TRBJ2-1, with D tentatively TRBD2 (7 bases). Sequenced material: peripheral blood. The TCR comes from a man in his 60s with acute or convalescent COVID-19. The CDR3 here is CASSDSTGGPRSNEQFF. The CDR3 coding sequence is TGTGCCAGCAGTGACTCGACCGGGGGGCCTCGGTCCAATGAGCAGTTCTTC.